The 32 T cell receptor beta chains listed next were all sequenced from one sample in a study of cytomegalovirus exposure and HLA in healthy donors listed by TCRdb under 2017. Receptor libraries were prepared by the immunoSEQ multiplex PCR assay. The multiplex PCR relied on a mix of 60 forward primers for TCR Vbeta segments and 13 reverse primers for TCR Jbeta segments. TCRdb took this table from immuneACCESS and kept in-frame rearrangements with V and J called. Such tables lack part of the clones; where checked against another copy, unresolved V genes explain under half of the gap, and the rest is unexplained. In this sample the table shows roughly 180,000 clones, about three quarters of which occur a single time. 2% to 3% of the sample is taken by the ten largest. Sequencing was done on a sample of PBMCs. These TCRs come from a female donor in good health and CMV-seronegative.

This clone was seen a few times. The gene calls are TRBV5-1 and TRBJ2-1, with TRBD2 identical over 8 bases. This CDR3 comprises 13 residues. The ends lost 4 bases at V and 6 bases at J; junction bases unmatched: 3. CDR1 is SGHRS, CDR2 YFSETQ, per germline. CDR3 protein: CASSLLAANEQFF. In DNA, the CDR3 is TGCGCCAGCAGCCTACTAGCGGCCAATGAGCAGTTCTTC.

The chain carries TRBV11-2 and TRBJ1-2, with D possibly TRBD1 on 5 matching bases. Germline V lookup: CDR1 SGHAT, CDR2 FQNNGV. The CDR3 totals 18 residues. V lost 4 bases and J lost 5, with 26 bases in between. The CDR3 DNA reads TGTGCCAGCAGCTATTACAGGCGCCACCACCCCTTAATTTATGGCTACACCTTC. This encodes CASSYYRRHHPLIYGYTF.

This clone is a singleton in its sample. The V gene is TRBV27, the J gene TRBJ1-5; perhaps TRBD1 as D (6 bases). The CDR3 is 14 residues long. The V gene's germline CDR1 is MNHEY and CDR2 SMNVEV (reference sequence). V gave up 5 bases and J gave up 5 bases, with 13 bases separating them. The CDR3 reads CASSREGDHQPQHF. In nucleotides, the CDR3 is TGTGCCAGCAGTAGAGAGGGGGACCATCAGCCCCAGCATTTT.

This clone has only a few counts. As DNA, the CDR3 is TGTGCCTGGAGATCCGGGAGTCCAACTAATGAAAAACTGTTTTTT. It codes for CAWRSGSPTNEKLFF. The chain is built from TRBV30 and TRBJ1-4, with D uncertain. The CDR3 extends over 15 amino acids. With 3 bases removed from V and 0 bases from J, the gap between germline ends came to 11 bases. Germline assignment: CDR1 GTSNPN and CDR2 SVGIG (reference sequence).

The chain links TRBV9 to TRBJ2-1; 12 bases fit TRBD1. The length of the CDR3 is 15 residues. Per germline, CDR1 SGDLS and CDR2 YYNGEE. Losses at the gene ends were 0 bases for V and 9 bases for J; bases not matched to a gene: 4. Here the CDR3 reads CASSVEGQGASEQFF. CDR3 sequence (DNA): TGTGCCAGCAGCGTAGAGGGACAGGGGGCTTCTGAGCAGTTCTTC.

The chain uses TRBV7-2 and TRBJ2-5, with D perhaps matching TRBD2 (6 bases). V lost 4 bases and J lost 4, with 13 bases in between. This CDR3 region has 14 residues. CDR1 SGHTA and CDR2 FQGNSA come from the germline V gene. The CDR3 here is CASSSRQGGETQYF. CDR3 nucleotide sequence: TGTGCCAGCAGCTCAAGGCAGGGAGGAGAGACCCAGTACTTC.

This chain joins TRBV25-1 and TRBJ2-3; 9 bases fit TRBD1. Germline V lookup: CDR1 MGHDK, CDR2 SYGVNS. The length of the CDR3 is 15 residues. V trimming: 2 bases; J trimming: 3 bases; junction bases outside the gene matches: 3. The chain's CDR3 is CASSEGDRVTDTQYF. The CDR3 nucleotides read TGTGCCAGCAGTGAAGGGGACAGGGTAACAGATACGCAGTATTTT.

This chain uses TRBV10-3 with TRBJ1-1; a possible D gene is TRBD1 (5 bases). V lost 6 bases and J lost 0, with 11 bases in between. The CDR3 length is 14 residues. Germline V gives CDR1 ENHRY, CDR2 SYGVKD. Here the CDR3 DNA reads TGTGCCATCAGCGGGGGACGGCTGAACACTGAAGCTTTCTTT. This translates into CAISGGRLNTEAFF.

This chain uses TRBV19 with TRBJ1-2; tentative D call: TRBD1 (6 bases). CDR3 size: 14 residues. Germline V gives CDR1 LNHDA, CDR2 SQIVND (reference sequence). Trimming took off 4 bases at V and 4 bases at J, with 13 bases between the two ends. DNA for the CDR3: TGTGCCAGTAGTACCCCAACAGGGTCCTATGGCTACACCTTC. Protein product: CASSTPTGSYGYTF. Variable domain in full (rest from reference TRBV19 and TRBJ1-2): DGGITQSPKYLFRKEGQNVTLSCEQNLNHDAMYWYRQDPGQGLRLIYYSQIVNDFQKGDIAEGYSVSREKKESFPLTVTSAQKNPTAFYLCASSTPTGSYGYTFGSGTRLTVV.

The rearrangement joins TRBV7-3 to TRBJ2-3; a weak D match, TRBD2 (6 bases). V lost 5 bases, J lost 2 bases, and 11 bases lay in between. This CDR3 is built from 14 residues. Germline lookup yields CDR1 SGHTA and CDR2 FQGTGA. DNA for the CDR3: TGTGCCAGCAGCCACGGGAGTACCACAGATACGCAGTATTTT. It encodes CASSHGSTTDTQYF. The entire variable domain, with the rest obtained from reference TRBV7-3 and TRBJ2-3, is as follows: GAGVSQTPSNKVTEKGKYVELRCDPISGHTALYWYRQSLGQGPEFLIYFQGTGAADDSGLPNDRFFAVRPEGSVSTLKIQRTERGDSAVYLCASSHGSTTDTQYFGPGTRLTVL.

The V and J genes are TRBV9 and TRBJ1-5; no definite D call. The CDR3 loop spans 14 amino acids. V was cut by 0 bases and J by 10 bases, with 14 bases left in between. The germline gives CDR1 SGDLS, CDR2 YYNGEE. The CDR3: CASSVAPVRDPQHF. DNA of the CDR3: TGTGCCAGCAGCGTAGCCCCCGTACGGGATCCCCAGCATTTT.

This clone was seen a few times. The chain is built from TRBV5-1 and TRBJ1-1, with D unresolved. The CDR3 contains 15 residues. Trimming stripped 0 bases from V and 1 base from J, with 10 bases between. In germline, CDR1 is SGHRS, CDR2 YFSETQ. The CDR3: CASSLAGGANTEAFF. DNA for the CDR3: TGCGCCAGCAGCTTGGCCGGTGGAGCGAACACTGAAGCTTTCTTT. The complete variable domain, with remaining parts taken from reference TRBV5-1 and TRBJ1-1, reads KAGVTQTPRYLIKTRGQQVTLSCSPISGHRSVSWYQQTPGQGLQFLFEYFSETQRNKGNFPGRFSGRQFSNSRSEMNVSTLELGDSALYLCASSLAGGANTEAFFGQGTRLTVV.

V and J are TRBV7-3 and TRBJ1-5; 9 bases are a match to TRBD1. The CDR3 consists of 16 residues. Germline V gene data show CDR1 as SGHTA and CDR2 as FQGTGA. The V segment lost 2 bases and the J segment 11 bases; nucleotides outside the gene matches: 13. For the CDR3, the DNA is TGTGCCAGCAGCTTACTAGGGACAGGGAAGTTTAGGTCCCAGCATTTT. Its translation: CASSLLGTGKFRSQHF.

This chain uses TRBV2 with TRBJ1-1; 10 bases are a match to TRBD1. Looked up from germline, CDR1 is SNHLY and CDR2 is FYNNEI. After removal of 6 bases from V and 11 bases from J, the junction contained 3 bases not matched to a gene. This CDR3 spans 11 amino acids. The CDR3 DNA follows: TGTGCCAGCAGCCCGGACAGGGGGGCTTTCTTT. Translating it yields CASSPDRGAFF.

Comments on this clone: Within the sample, other DNA sequences also encode this same CDR3. The V call is TRBV7-9, the J call TRBJ1-4; 8 nucleotides align to TRBD1. J gave up 5 bases and V 1 base, and 0 bases lay outside the gene matches. Germline V gene data show CDR1 as SEHNR and CDR2 as FQNEAQ (reference sequence). There are 14 residues in the CDR3. In DNA form, the CDR3 reads TGTGCCAGCAGCTTAGGGACAGGGAATGAAAAACTGTTTTTT. This codes for CASSLGTGNEKLFF.

The chain employs TRBV5-6 and TRBJ1-1; 7 positions agree with TRBD1. J lost 4 bases, V lost 0 bases, and 6 bases had no gene match. Germline CDR1 SGHDT, CDR2 YYEEEE. This CDR3 is built from 15 residues. The CDR3: CASSLGNRGPTEAFF. CDR3 bases: TGTGCCAGCAGCTTGGGAAACAGGGGTCCCACTGAAGCTTTCTTT.

The rearrangement links TRBV6-5 to TRBJ1-2; D call uncertain. Germline V gene lookup returns CDR1 MNHEY and CDR2 SVGAGI. Trimming took 2 bases from V and 4 from J, leaving 11 bases between them. The CDR3 has 14 residues. In nucleotides, the CDR3 is TGTGCCAGCAGTTACCGGAGCGGCCCCTATGGCTACACCTTC. It yields the protein CASSYRSGPYGYTF.

This chain links TRBV18 with TRBJ2-7; 7 bases line up with TRBD2. Trimming took 6 bases from V and 1 from J; bases not matched to a gene: 6. Germline CDR1 reads KGHSH; CDR2 reads LQKENI. The CDR3 runs to 14 residues. CDR3 loop: CASSQVGRSYEQYF. DNA for the CDR3: TGTGCCAGCTCCCAGGTCGGGAGGTCCTACGAGCAGTACTTC.

The chain has TRBV2 and TRBJ1-4; D possibly corresponds to TRBD1 (6 bases). The CDR3 is made up of 18 amino acids. Trimming pared 6 bases from V and 8 bases from J, leaving 28 bases between. CDR1 is SNHLY and CDR2 is FYNNEI in the germline V gene. CDR3 sequence: CASREKPGTSATTEKLFF. CDR3 bases: TGTGCCAGCAGAGAGAAACCCGGGACATCTGCTACCACGGAAAAACTGTTTTTT.

V gene TRBV25-1 combines with J gene TRBJ1-2; 8 positions match TRBD1. Losses at the gene ends were 6 bases for V and 4 bases for J; bases not matched to a gene: 7. CDR3 length equals 14 residues. Germline V gene sequence: CDR1 MGHDK, CDR2 SYGVNS. The CDR3 loop is CASSRTGSGYGYTF. CDR3 nucleotide sequence: TGTGCCAGCAGCCGGACAGGGAGTGGCTATGGCTACACCTTC.

CDR3 nucleotide sequence: TGCGCCAGCAGCCAAGATGGGGGGACCTCGCCTTACAATGAGCAGTTCTTC. Protein product: CASSQDGGTSPYNEQFF. The chain has TRBV4-3 and TRBJ2-1, with D possibly TRBD2 on 6 matching bases. CDR3 size: 17 residues. Germline CDR1 is LGHNA and CDR2 is YSLEER. V lost 0 bases to trimming and J lost 4 bases, with 16 bases between them.

This sequence joins TRBV28 and TRBJ2-7; 9 bases agree with TRBD1. This CDR3 is 14 amino acids long. The germline CDR1 and CDR2 sequences are MDHEN and SYDVKM. J was trimmed by 9 bases and V by 4 bases; bases with no gene match: 10. The CDR3 spells CASSSPGTGNRQYF. In DNA, the CDR3 is TGTGCCAGCAGTTCCCCCGGGACAGGGAACAGGCAGTACTTC. Full variable domain (rest looked up from reference TRBV28 and TRBJ2-7): DVKVTQSSRYLVKRTGEKVFLECVQDMDHENMFWYRQDPGLGLRLIYFSYDVKMKEKGDIPEGYSVSREKKERFSLILESASTNQTSMYLCASSSPGTGNRQYFGPGTRLTVT.

This clone was seen more than once but under ten times. The V gene is TRBV9, the J gene TRBJ2-5; D is unresolved. The CDR3 extends over 14 amino acids. Trimming removed 0 bases at V and 5 bases at J, with 11 bases between. Germline loops: CDR1 SGDLS, CDR2 YYNGEE. CDR3 region: CASSVVAVSETQYF. The CDR3 DNA sequence: TGTGCCAGCAGCGTAGTGGCTGTATCGGAGACCCAGTACTTC.

V is TRBV5-6 and J is TRBJ2-7; 12 nucleotides align to TRBD2. Trimming at V came to 2 bases and at J to 1 base, leaving 7 bases not matched to a gene. CDR3 length: 17 residues. CDR1 and CDR2 from the germline V gene are SGHDT and YYEEEE. The CDR3 protein is CASSFRTSGVISYEQYF. The CDR3 region has the DNA TGTGCCAGCAGCTTCCGGACTAGCGGGGTCATTTCCTACGAGCAGTACTTC.

This clone has only a few counts. The chain carries TRBV6-1 and TRBJ2-3, with 14 positions matching TRBD2. The CDR3 covers 16 residues. The V gene end was trimmed by 2 bases and the J gene end by 4 bases; junction bases not matched to a gene: 2. Germline CDR1 reads MNHNS; CDR2 reads SASEGT. For the CDR3, the DNA is TGTGCCAGCAGTGAAAGACTAGCGGGAGGGGCAGATACGCAGTATTTT. Amino acid sequence: CASSERLAGGADTQYF.

The gene calls are TRBV5-8 and TRBJ1-5; weak D call: TRBD1 (5 bases). This CDR3 comprises 15 residues. CDR1 is SGHTS and CDR2 is YDEGEE in the germline V gene. V gave up 3 bases and J gave up 4 bases, with 14 bases separating them. This chain's CDR3 is CASSSGGSLNQPQHF. The CDR3 nucleotides read TGTGCCAGCAGCTCCGGGGGGAGCCTTAATCAGCCCCAGCATTTT.

This clone appeared a few times. The V and J genes are TRBV6-5 and TRBJ1-5; 8 nucleotides line up with TRBD1. The germline CDR1 and CDR2 sequences are MNHEY and SVGAGI. The CDR3 runs 15 residues. V lost 6 bases to trimming and J lost 4 bases; unmatched junction nucleotides: 8. The CDR3 region is CASSNDRGSNQPQHF. The CDR3, as DNA: TGTGCCAGCAGCAACGACAGGGGCTCTAATCAGCCCCAGCATTTT.

The chain uses TRBV27 and TRBJ1-5; TRBD1 is a possible D gene (5 bases). Trimming left V 5 bases short and J 2 bases short, with 13 bases between. CDR3 length: 15 residues. Per the germline V gene, CDR1 is MNHEY and CDR2 is SMNVEV (reference sequence). As DNA, the CDR3 is TGTGCCAGCAGTCCATCGACAGCCGGCAATCAGCCCCAGCATTTT. Translation gives CASSPSTAGNQPQHF.

The rearrangement joins TRBV5-8 to TRBJ2-1; D possibly corresponds to TRBD2 (5 bases). The CDR3 loop spans 14 amino acids. Deletions cut 4 bases from V and 9 bases from J, with 17 bases between. The germline gives CDR1 SGHTS, CDR2 YDEGEE. CDR3 sequence (DNA): TGTGCCAGCAGCCCAAGGAGGAGAAGTGGTGAGCAGTTCTTC. Translation gives CASSPRRRSGEQFF.

The V and J genes are TRBV9 and TRBJ2-5, with D perhaps matching TRBD2 (6 bases). The J call could be wrong; TRBJ2-7 is a better fit for the DNA end. The CDR3 length is 16 residues. Germline CDR1 SGDLS, CDR2 YYNGEE. CDR3: CASRHPSSAPVYEQYF. Written as DNA, the CDR3 is TGTGCCAGCAGACACCCCTCTAGCGCCCCCGTGTACGAGCAGTACTTC.

This chain uses TRBV19 with TRBJ1-2; D remains unclear. The germline V gene encodes CDR1 LNHDA and CDR2 SQIVND (reference sequence). The CDR3 length is 13 residues. The V gene lost 7 bases and the J gene lost 7 bases, with 16 bases spanning the gap. For the CDR3, the DNA is TGTGCCAGTACCAACCCAAGCGGCTCTGGCTACACCTTC. It specifies CASTNPSGSGYTF.

The CDR3 region is CASRWYGTGDTEAFF. CDR3 in DNA: TGTGCCAGTAGATGGTATGGGACGGGGGACACTGAAGCTTTCTTT. This chain uses TRBV19 with TRBJ1-1; TRBD1 might be the D (5 bases). Germline V lookup: CDR1 LNHDA, CDR2 SQIVND (reference sequence). The V gene lost 6 bases and the J gene lost 3 bases, with 17 bases spanning the gap. The CDR3 spans 15 residues.